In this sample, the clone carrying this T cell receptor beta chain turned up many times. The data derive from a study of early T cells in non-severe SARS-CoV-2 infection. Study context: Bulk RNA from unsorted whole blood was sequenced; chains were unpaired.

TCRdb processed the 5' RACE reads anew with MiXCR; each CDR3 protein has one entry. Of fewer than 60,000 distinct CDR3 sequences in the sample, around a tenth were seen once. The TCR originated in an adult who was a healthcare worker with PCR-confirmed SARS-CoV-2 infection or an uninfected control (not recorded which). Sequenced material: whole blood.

Written as DNA, the CDR3 is TGTGCCAGCAGCCAACGGGACAGGGGATTGGGCACAGATACGCAGTATTTT. This encodes CASSQRDRGLGTDTQYF. The V and J genes are TRBV7-2 and TRBJ2-3; TRBD1 matches 10 bases. Germline assignment: CDR1 SGHTA and CDR2 FQGNSA. This CDR3 is built from 17 residues. Trimming at V came to 5 bases and at J to 1 base, leaving 9 bases not matched to a gene.